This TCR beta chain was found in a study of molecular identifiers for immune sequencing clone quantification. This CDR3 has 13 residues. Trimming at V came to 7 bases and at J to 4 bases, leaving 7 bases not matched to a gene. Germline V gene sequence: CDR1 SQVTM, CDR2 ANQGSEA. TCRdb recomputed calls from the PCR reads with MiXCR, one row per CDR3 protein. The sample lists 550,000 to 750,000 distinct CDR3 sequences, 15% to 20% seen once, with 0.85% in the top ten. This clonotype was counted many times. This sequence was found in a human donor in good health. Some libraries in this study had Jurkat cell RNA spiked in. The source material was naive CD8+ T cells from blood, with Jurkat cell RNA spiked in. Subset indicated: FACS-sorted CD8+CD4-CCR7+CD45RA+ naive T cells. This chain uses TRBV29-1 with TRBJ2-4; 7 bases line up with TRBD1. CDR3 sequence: CSATVTGKNIQYF. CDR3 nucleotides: TGCAGCGCGACTGTGACAGGGAAAAACATTCAGTACTTC.